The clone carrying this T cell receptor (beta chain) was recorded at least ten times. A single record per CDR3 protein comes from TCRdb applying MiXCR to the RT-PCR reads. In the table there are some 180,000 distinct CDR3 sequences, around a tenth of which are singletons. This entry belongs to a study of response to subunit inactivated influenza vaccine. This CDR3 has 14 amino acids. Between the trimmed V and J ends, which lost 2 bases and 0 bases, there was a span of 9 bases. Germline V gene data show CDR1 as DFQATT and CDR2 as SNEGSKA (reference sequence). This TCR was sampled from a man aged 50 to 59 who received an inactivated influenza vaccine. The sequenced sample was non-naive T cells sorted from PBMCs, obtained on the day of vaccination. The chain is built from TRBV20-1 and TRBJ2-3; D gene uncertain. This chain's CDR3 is CSARLVESTDTQYF. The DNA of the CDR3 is TGCAGTGCTAGACTGGTGGAAAGCACAGATACGCAGTATTTT.